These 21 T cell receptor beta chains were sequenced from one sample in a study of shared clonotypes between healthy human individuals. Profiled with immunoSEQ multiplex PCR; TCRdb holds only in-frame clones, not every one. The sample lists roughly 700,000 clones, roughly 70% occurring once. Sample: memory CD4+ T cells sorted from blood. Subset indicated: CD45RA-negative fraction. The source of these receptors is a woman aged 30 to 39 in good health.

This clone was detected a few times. The CDR3 DNA follows: TGTGCCAGCAGTGGGACAGACTATAGCAATCAGCCCCAGCATTTT. Translation: CASSGTDYSNQPQHF. The chain is built from TRBV25-1 and TRBJ1-5; a possible D gene is TRBD1 (6 bases). Germline V gives CDR1 MGHDK, CDR2 SYGVNS. The germline V and J ends were trimmed by 4 bases and 0 bases, with 10 bases remaining between them. This CDR3 region has 15 residues.

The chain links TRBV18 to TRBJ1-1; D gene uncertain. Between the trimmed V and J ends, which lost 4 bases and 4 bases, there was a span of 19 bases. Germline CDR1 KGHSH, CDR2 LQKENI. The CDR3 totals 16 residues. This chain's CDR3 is CASSHRGVSKGTEAFF. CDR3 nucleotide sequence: TGTGCCAGCTCACATCGCGGGGTATCCAAGGGCACTGAAGCTTTCTTT.

For the CDR3, the DNA is TGTGCCACCACGGGCCCGTTCAGCAATCAGCCCCAGCATTTT. Its protein product is CATTGPFSNQPQHF. The chain links TRBV6-1 to TRBJ1-5; no definite D call. The CDR3 runs 14 residues. CDR1 is MNHNS, CDR2 SASEGT, per germline. V was pared by 10 bases and J by 1 base, with 14 bases between.

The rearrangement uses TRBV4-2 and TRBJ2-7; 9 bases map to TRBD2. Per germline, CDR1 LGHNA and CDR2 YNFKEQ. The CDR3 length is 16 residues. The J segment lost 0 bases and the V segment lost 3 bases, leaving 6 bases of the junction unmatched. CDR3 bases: TGTGCCAGCAGCCACTCTAGCGGGGCTAACTCCTACGAGCAGTACTTC. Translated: CASSHSSGANSYEQYF.

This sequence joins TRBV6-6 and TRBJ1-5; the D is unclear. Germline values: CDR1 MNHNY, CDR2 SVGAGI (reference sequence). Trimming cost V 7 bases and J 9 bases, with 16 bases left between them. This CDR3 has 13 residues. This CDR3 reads CASTSKAIAPQHF. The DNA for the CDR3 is TGTGCCAGCACCTCTAAGGCTATTGCGCCCCAGCATTTT.

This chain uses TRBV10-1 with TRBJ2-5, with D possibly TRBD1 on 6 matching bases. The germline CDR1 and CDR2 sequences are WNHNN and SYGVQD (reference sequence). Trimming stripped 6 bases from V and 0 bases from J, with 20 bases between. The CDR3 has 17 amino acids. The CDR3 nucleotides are TGCGCCAGCAGCTTAATTGGGGGCGTTGGGAACCAAGAGACCCAGTACTTC. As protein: CASSLIGGVGNQETQYF.

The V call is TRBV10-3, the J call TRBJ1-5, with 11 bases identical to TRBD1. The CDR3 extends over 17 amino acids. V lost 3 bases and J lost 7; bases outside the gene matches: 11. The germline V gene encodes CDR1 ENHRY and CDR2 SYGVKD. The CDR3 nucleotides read TGTGCCATCAGTGACCGGGACGGACAGGGGGCCGGACAGCCCCAGCATTTT. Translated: CAISDRDGQGAGQPQHF.

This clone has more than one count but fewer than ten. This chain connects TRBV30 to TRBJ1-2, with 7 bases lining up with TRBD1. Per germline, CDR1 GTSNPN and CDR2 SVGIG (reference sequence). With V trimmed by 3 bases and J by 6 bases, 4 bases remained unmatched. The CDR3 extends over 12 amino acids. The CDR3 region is CAWRGGNDGYTF. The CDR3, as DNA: TGTGCCTGGAGAGGGGGCAACGATGGCTACACCTTC.

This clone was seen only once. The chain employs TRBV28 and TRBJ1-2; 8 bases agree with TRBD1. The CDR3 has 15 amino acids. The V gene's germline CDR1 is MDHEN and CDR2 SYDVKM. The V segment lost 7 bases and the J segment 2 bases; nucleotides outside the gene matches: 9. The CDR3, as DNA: TGTGCCAGCAAGTCTCCGGGACAGGCCAACTATGGCTACACCTTC. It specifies CASKSPGQANYGYTF.

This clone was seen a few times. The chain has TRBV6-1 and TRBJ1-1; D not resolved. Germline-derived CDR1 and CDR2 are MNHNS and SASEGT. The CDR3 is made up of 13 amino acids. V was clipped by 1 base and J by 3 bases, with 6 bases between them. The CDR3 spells CASSEGRYTEAFF. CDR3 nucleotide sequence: TGTGCCAGCAGTGAAGGTCGGTACACTGAAGCTTTCTTT.

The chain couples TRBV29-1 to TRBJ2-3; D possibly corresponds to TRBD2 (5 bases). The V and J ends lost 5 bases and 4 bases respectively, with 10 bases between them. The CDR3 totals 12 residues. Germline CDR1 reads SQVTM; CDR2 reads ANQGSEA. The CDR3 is CSVRGGADTQYF. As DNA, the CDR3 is TGCAGCGTTCGGGGTGGCGCAGATACGCAGTATTTT.

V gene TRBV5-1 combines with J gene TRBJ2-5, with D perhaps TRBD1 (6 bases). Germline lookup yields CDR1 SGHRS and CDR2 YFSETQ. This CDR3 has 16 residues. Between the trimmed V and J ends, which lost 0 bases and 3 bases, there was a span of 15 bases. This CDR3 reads CASSLDGGRLKETQYF. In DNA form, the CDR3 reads TGCGCCAGCAGCTTGGATGGGGGCCGGCTGAAAGAGACCCAGTACTTC.

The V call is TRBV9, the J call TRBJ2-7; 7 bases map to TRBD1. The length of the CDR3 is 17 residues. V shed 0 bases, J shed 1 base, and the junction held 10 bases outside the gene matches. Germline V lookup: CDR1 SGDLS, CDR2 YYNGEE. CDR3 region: CASSVVPDRAHSYEQYF. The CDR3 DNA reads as TGTGCCAGCAGCGTAGTGCCTGACAGGGCGCATTCCTACGAGCAGTACTTC.

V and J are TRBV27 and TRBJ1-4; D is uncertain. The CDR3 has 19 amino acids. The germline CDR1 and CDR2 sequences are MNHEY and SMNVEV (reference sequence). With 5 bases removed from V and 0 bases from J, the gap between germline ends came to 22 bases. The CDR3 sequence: CASSPRMTAGWATNEKLFF. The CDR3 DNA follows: TGTGCCAGCAGTCCTAGGATGACGGCCGGTTGGGCAACTAATGAAAAACTGTTTTTT.

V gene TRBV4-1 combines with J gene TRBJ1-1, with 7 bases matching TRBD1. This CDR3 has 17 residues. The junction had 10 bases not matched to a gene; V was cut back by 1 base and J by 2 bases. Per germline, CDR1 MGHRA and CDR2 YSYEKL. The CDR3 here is CASSQGGQWGANTEAFF. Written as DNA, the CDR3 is TGCGCCAGCAGCCAAGGGGGACAGTGGGGGGCAAACACTGAAGCTTTCTTT.

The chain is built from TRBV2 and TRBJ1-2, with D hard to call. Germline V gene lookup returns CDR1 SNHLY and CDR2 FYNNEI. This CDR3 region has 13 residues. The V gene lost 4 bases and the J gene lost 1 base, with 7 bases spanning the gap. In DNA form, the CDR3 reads TGTGCCAGCAGTGGAGTGCTTAACTATGGCTACACCTTC. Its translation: CASSGVLNYGYTF.

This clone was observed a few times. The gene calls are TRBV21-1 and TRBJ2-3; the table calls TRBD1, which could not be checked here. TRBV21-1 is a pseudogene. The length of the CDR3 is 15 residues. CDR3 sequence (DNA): TGTGCCAGCAGCCGCGGGACAGGGCCACCAGATACGCAGTATTTT. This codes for CASSRGTGPPDTQYF.

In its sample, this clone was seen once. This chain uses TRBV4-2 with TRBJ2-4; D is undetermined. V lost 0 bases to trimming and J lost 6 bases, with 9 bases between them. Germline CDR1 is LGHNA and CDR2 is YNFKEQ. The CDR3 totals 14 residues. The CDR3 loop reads CASSQDGYRNIQYF. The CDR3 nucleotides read TGTGCCAGCAGCCAAGATGGGTACAGAAACATTCAGTACTTC.

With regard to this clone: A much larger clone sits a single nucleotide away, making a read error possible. The CDR3 nucleotides read TGTGCCAGCAGCTTCGACAGGAACTATGGCTACACCTTC. It is translated as CASSFDRNYGYTF. The chain couples TRBV6-5 to TRBJ1-2, with a possible D match to TRBD1 (6 bases). Between the trimmed V and J ends, which lost 6 bases and 2 bases, there was a span of 10 bases. Germline CDR1 reads MNHEY; CDR2 reads SVGAGI. This CDR3 contains 13 residues.

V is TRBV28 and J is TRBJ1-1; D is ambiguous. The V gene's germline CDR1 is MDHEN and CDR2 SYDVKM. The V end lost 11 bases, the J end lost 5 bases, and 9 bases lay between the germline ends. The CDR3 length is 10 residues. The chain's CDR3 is CAVKRTEAFF. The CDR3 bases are TGTGCCGTCAAAAGGACTGAAGCTTTCTTT. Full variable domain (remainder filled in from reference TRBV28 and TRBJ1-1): DVKVTQSSRYLVKRTGEKVFLECVQDMDHENMFWYRQDPGLGLRLIYFSYDVKMKEKGDIPEGYSVSREKKERFSLILESASTNQTSMYLCAVKRTEAFFGQGTRLTVV.

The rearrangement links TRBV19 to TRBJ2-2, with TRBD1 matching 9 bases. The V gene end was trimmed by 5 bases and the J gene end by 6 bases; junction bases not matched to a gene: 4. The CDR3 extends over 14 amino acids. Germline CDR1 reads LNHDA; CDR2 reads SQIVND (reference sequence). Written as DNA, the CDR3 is TGTGCCAGTAGTCCCTGGACAGGGGCCGGGGAGCTGTTTTTT. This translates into CASSPWTGAGELFF.